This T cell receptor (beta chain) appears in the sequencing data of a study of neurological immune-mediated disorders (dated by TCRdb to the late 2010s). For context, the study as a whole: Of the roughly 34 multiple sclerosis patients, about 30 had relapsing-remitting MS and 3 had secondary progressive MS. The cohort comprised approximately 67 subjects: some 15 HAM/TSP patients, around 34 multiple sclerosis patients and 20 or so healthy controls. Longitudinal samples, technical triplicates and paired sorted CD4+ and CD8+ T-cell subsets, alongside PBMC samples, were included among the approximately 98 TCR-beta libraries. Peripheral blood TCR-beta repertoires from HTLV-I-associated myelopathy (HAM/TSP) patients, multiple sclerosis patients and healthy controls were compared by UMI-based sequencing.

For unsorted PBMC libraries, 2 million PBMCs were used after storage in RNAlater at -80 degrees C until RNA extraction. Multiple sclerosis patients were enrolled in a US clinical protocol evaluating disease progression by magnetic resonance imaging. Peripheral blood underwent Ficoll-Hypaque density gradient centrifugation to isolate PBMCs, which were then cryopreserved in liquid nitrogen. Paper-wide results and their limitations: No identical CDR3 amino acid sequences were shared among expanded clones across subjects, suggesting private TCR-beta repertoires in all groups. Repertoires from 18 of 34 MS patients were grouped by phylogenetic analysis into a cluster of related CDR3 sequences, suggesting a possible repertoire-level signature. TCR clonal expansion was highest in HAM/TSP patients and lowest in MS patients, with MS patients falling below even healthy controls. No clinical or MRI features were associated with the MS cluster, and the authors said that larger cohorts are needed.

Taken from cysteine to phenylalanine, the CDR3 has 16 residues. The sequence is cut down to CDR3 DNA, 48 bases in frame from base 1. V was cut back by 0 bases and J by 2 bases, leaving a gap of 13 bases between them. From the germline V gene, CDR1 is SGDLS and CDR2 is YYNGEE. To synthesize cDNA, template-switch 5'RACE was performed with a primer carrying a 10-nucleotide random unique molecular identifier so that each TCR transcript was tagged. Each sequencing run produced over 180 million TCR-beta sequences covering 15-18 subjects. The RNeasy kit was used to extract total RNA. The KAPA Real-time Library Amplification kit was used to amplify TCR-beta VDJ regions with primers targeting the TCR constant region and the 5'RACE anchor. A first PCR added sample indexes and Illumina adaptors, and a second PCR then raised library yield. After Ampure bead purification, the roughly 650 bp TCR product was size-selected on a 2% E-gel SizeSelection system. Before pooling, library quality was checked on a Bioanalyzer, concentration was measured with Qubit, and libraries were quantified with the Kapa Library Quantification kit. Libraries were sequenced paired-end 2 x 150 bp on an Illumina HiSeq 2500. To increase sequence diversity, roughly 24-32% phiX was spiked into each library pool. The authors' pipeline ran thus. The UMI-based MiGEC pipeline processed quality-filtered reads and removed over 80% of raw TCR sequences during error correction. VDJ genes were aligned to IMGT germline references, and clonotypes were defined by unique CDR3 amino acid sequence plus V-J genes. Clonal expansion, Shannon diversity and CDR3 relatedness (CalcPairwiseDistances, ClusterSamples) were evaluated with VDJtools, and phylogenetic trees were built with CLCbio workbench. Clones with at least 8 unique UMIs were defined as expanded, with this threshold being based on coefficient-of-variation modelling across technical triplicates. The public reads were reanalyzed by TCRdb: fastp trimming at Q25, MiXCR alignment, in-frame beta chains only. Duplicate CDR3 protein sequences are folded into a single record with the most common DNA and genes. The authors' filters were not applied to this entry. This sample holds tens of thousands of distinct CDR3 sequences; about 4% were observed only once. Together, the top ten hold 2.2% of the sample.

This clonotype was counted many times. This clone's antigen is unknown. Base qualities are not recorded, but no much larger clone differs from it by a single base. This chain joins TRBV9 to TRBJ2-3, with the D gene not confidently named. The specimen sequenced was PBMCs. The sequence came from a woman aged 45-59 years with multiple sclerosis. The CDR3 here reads CASSVATTPATDTQYF. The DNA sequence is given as TGTGCCAGCAGCGTAGCAACGACTCCAGCCACAGATACGCAGTATTTT.